The 5 T cell receptor beta chains given below trace back to one sample, sequenced in a study of technical replicates of blood from a handful of donors. The data were produced by immunoSEQ multiplex PCR, yet TCRdb's version contains in-frame clones alone and is incomplete. The repertoire holds about 90,000 clones, with about 94% as singletons. Specimen: T cells isolated from PBMCs. These receptor sequences come from a human donor in good health.

This sequence joins TRBV25-1 and TRBJ2-7, with TRBD1 as a possible D gene (5 bases). The CDR3 is 14 amino acids. The ends were cut back, 5 bases at V and 2 bases at J, with 13 bases in the middle. Germline-derived CDR1 and CDR2 are MGHDK and SYGVNS. CDR3 sequence: CASSSIGVPYEQYF. The CDR3 DNA is TGTGCCAGCAGTAGCATAGGGGTTCCCTACGAGCAGTACTTC.

This chain connects TRBV29-1 to TRBJ2-5; 11 positions match TRBD2. CDR1 and CDR2 (germline): SQVTM, ANQGSEA. This CDR3 has 13 amino acids. V gave up 4 bases and J gave up 5 bases; unmatched junction bases: 3. The DNA for the CDR3 is TGCAGCGTTGGGCTAGCGGGGGGTGAGACCCAGTACTTC. It codes for CSVGLAGGETQYF.

The V and J genes are TRBV2 and TRBJ1-3, with a tentative D call TRBD1 (6 bases). Germline CDR1 is SNHLY and CDR2 is FYNNEI. The CDR3 has 15 residues. V lost 6 bases and J 0 bases, leaving 12 bases between the germline ends. CDR3 in amino acids: CASRYRDVSGNTIYF. For the CDR3, the DNA is TGTGCCAGCAGGTACAGGGACGTCTCTGGAAACACCATATATTTT.

The rearrangement uses TRBV7-3 and TRBJ2-2; D might be TRBD1 (5 bases). The germline gives CDR1 SGHTA, CDR2 FQGTGA. This CDR3 is 17 amino acids long. V lost 1 base to trimming and J lost 4 bases, with 16 bases between them. CDR3 coding DNA: TGTGCCAGCAGCTTAAGGGCAGGGCCCCTCACCACCGGGGAGCTGTTTTTT. Translating gives CASSLRAGPLTTGELFF.

V usage is TRBV7-9 and J usage is TRBJ1-2; 7 nucleotides align to TRBD1. The CDR3 length is 16 residues. Germline loops: CDR1 SEHNR, CDR2 FQNEAQ (reference sequence). After removal of 0 bases from V and 8 bases from J, the junction contained 12 bases not matched to a gene. CDR3: CASSLAGTGDVEGYTF. DNA of the CDR3: TGTGCCAGCAGCTTAGCCGGAACAGGGGACGTGGAAGGCTACACCTTC.